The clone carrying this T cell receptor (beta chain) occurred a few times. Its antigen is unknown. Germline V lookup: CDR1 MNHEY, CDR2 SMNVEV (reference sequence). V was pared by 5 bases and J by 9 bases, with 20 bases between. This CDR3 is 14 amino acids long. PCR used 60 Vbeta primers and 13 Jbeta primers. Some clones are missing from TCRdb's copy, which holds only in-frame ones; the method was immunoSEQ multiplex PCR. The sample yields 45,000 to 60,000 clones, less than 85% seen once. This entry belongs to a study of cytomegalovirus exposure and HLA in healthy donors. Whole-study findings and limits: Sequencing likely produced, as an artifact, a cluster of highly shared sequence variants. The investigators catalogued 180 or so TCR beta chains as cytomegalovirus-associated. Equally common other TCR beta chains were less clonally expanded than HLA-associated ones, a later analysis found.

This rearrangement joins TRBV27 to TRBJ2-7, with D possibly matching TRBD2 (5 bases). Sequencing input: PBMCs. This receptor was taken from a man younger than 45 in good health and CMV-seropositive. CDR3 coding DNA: TGTGCCAGCAGTACTCTCGACACCGCCCTAGCGCAGTACTTC. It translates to CASSTLDTALAQYF.